A selection of T cell receptor beta chains follows, all from one sample in a study of tumor-infiltrating lymphocytes in primary liver carcinoma. Each CDR3 protein is one row after TCRdb ran MiXCR on the multiplex PCR reads. The sample has more than 20,000 distinct CDR3 sequences; 60% to 80% are singletons. The sequenced sample consisted of liver tumor tissue from sampling region 1. These receptors originate from a woman aged 25-40 years with primary liver carcinoma and hepatitis B virus infection. Each CDR3 is given with its conserved first and last residue. The D gene is left open where the match is weak. The listing skips clone size in some rows; elsewhere it reads once, few, many or a size class.

- TRBJ2-1 - TRBV11-2 CASSLNDVYERFF TGTGCCAGCAGCTTAAATGATGTCTATGAGCGATTCTTC
TRBD2 TRBJ2-1 - TRBV11-3 CASSRPAGGVYERFF TGTGCAAGCAGCCGACCAGCGGGGGGGGTGTATGAGCGGTTCTTC
TRBD2 TRBJ2-3 - TRBV5-4 CASNNPTASGSRIDTQYF TGTGCCAGCAATAACCCGACGGCTAGCGGGAGTCGGATAGATACGCAGTATTTT
TRBD2 TRBJ2-1 - TRBV4-1 CASSQDLRGTLAGESLFF TGCGCCAGCAGCCAAGATCTGCGGGGGACACTAGCGGGAGAAAGCCTGTTCTTC
TRBD1 TRBJ2-7 - TRBV4-2 CASSQENLGQGGPREQYF TGTGCCAGCAGCCAGGAAAACCTAGGACAGGGGGGACCTCGCGAGCAGTACTTC
- TRBJ2-1 - TRBV10-2 CATQTTRLERGNEKFF TGCGCCACCCAAACGACTCGCCTAGAACGAGGGAATGAGAAGTTCTTC
TRBD2 TRBJ2-3 few TRBV5-4 CASSNPAASGSWTDTHYF TGTGCCAGCAGTAACCCGGCGGCTAGCGGGAGTTGGACGGATACGCACTATTTT
TRBD1 TRBJ2-2 - TRBV11-3 CASSHCRQGRNTRELFF TGTGCCAGCAGCCACTGTCGACAGGGTAGGAACACCAGGGAGCTGTTTTTT
- TRBJ2-4 once TRBV2 CASSFPGGGGNIQYF TGTGCCAGCAGTTTCCCAGGGGGGGGGGGAAACATTCAGTACTTC
TRBD2 TRBJ2-3 once TRBV11-1 CASSLGTSRQKDTQYF TGTGCCAGCAGCCTCGGGACTAGCAGACAAAAAGATACGCAGTATTTT
- TRBJ1-1 - TRBV30 CTWGLDRLTEASF TGTACCTGGGGCTTGGACAGATTGACCGAAGCTTCCTTT
- TRBJ1-1 once TRBV11-3 CASSSTVTVNTEAFF TGTGCCAGCAGCTCGACCGTGACAGTGAACACTGAGGCTTTCTTT
- TRBJ2-6 many TRBV28 CASGRDETSGANVLTF TGTGCCAGCGGGCGGGACGAAACCTCTGGGGCCAACGTCCTGACTTTC
- TRBJ1-1 - TRBV7-2 CASNLAVQGEAFF TGTGCCAGCAACTTAGCAGTTCAGGGTGAAGCTTTCTTT
- TRBJ2-2 - TRBV25-1 CAPHGASSHYTGELFF TGTGCTCCTCATGGCGCTTCGTCGCATTACACCGGGGAGCTGTTTTTT
- TRBJ2-7 - TRBV11-3 CASSFGTGTTNKEYF -
TRBD2 TRBJ2-3 - TRBV5-4 CASSNPAASGSRTNMLYF TGTGCCAGCAGTAACCCGGCGGCTAGCGGGAGTCGGACAAATATGCTGTATTTT
- TRBJ2-1 - TRBV11-1 CAGSWRQASYNEQFF TGTGCCGGCAGTTGGAGACAGGCCTCCTACAATGAGCAGTTCTTC
- TRBJ2-1 - TRBV10-2 CATQTTRLERGDEQFF TGCGCCACCCAAACGACTCGCCTAGAACGAGGGGATGAGCAGTTCTTC
TRBD1 TRBJ1-5 - TRBV5-6 CASNTGDSNQPQRF TGTGCCAGCAACACAGGGGACAGCAATCAGCCCCAGCGTTTT
- TRBJ2-2 - TRBV7-9 CANSLTLRDGELFF TGTGCCAACAGCTTGACACTTAGGGACGGGGAGCTGTTTTTT
TRBD2 TRBJ2-1 - TRBV12-3/TRBV12-4 CASRTGTSGGFEQFF TGTGCCAGCAGGACCGGGACTAGTGGGGGATTTGAGCAGTTCTTC
- TRBJ2-7 - TRBV4-3 CTNSQLRDTSYEQYF TGCACGAACAGCCAACTCCGGGACACCTCCTACGAGCAGTACTTC
TRBD2 TRBJ2-1 - TRBV29-1 CSHSGGSSYNEQFF TGCAGCCATAGCGGGGGCTCCTCCTATAATGAGCAGTTCTTC
- TRBJ2-1 - TRBV11-1 CASSRRQASYNDQFF TGTGCCAGCAGCCGGAGACAGGCCTCCTATAACGACCAGTTCTTC
- TRBJ2-6 medium-sized TRBV5-8 CASTMTGFSGANVLTF TGTGCCAGCACCATGACGGGCTTCTCTGGGGCCAACGTCCTGACTTTC
- TRBJ2-5 - TRBV5-1 CASSFQRTQEIQYF TGCGCCAGTAGCTTTCAGAGAACCCAAGAGATCCAGTACTTC
- TRBJ2-7 once TRBV11-2 CASNFAGNYKQYF TGTGCCAGCAATTTTGCGGGGAACTACAAGCAGTACTTC
- TRBJ1-3 - TRBV12-3/TRBV12-4 CAARAGNTIYF TGTGCGGCCAGGGCCGGAAACACCATATATTTT
TRBD2 TRBJ2-1 - TRBV12-3/TRBV12-4 CASSLSGTSGLEMFF TGTGCCAGCAGCTTGTCCGGGACTAGCGGACTTGAGATGTTCTTC
- TRBJ2-7 many TRBV11-2 CASTPLEAAHYEQYF TGTGCCAGCACCCCCTTGGAAGCGGCCCACTACGAGCAGTACTTC
- TRBJ1-2 - TRBV11-2 CASNSREANYGYTF TGTGCCAGCAACTCAAGGGAAGCTAACTATGGTTACACCTTC
- TRBJ1-1 - TRBV30 CAWKSQVGPEAFF TGTGCCTGGAAGTCACAAGTGGGCCCTGAAGCTTTCTTT
- TRBJ2-1 few TRBV5-4 CASSFDLGRTYNEQFF TGTGCCAGCAGCTTTGACCTCGGCCGAACCTACAATGAGCAGTTCTTC
- TRBJ1-2 - TRBV9 CASSVGDGPYGYTF TGTGCCAGCAGCGTAGGCGACGGACCTTATGGCTACACCTTC
- TRBJ2-3 many TRBV24-1 CATSDFRGMGADTQYF TGTGCCACCAGTGATTTCCGAGGGATGGGGGCAGATACGCAGTATTTT
TRBD2 TRBJ2-1 - TRBV29-1 CSIDGTRGIEQFF TGCAGCATTGACGGGACTAGAGGCATTGAGCAGTTCTTC
TRBD2 TRBJ2-1 - TRBV13 CASSLGTSGAYIEQFF TGTGCCAGCAGCCTCGGGACTAGTGGGGCATATATTGAGCAGTTCTTC
- TRBJ2-1 - TRBV10-3 CAISATATRDEQFF TGTGCCATCAGTGCCACGGCTACCCGCGATGAGCAGTTCTTC
- TRBJ2-1 - TRBV11-3 CASSSTGHGFLHEQFF TGTGCTAGCAGTTCGACGGGACACGGCTTCTTGCATGAGCAGTTCTTC
- TRBJ2-2 - TRBV11-1 CAISLVRGTSTGELFF TGTGCCATCAGCTTAGTGAGGGGTACGAGCACCGGGGAGCTGTTTTTT
- TRBJ2-1 many TRBV4-1 CASIQDHYNEQFF TGCGCCAGCATCCAGGACCACTACAATGAGCAGTTCTTC
- TRBJ2-4 - TRBV4-1 CDSSPEMNRDTSKWYF TGCGACAGTAGTCCAGAGATGAATAGGGACACGAGCAAGTGGTACTTC
- TRBJ2-7 - TRBV11-2 CARMIAGNYEQHF TGTGCCAGAATGATTGCGGGGAACTACGAGCAGCACTTC
- TRBJ2-7 - TRBV12-3/TRBV12-4 CASRSGVEQYF TGTGCCAGCCGTAGCGGCGTCGAGCAGTACTTC
TRBD1 TRBJ2-3 - TRBV10-3 CDISEPGTGTDTQCF TGTGACATCAGTGAACCCGGGACAGGGACCGATACGCAGTGTTTT
TRBD2 TRBJ2-3 - TRBV7-9 CARSLLLAGATDTQYF TGTGCCCGCAGTCTATTACTAGCGGGAGCCACAGATACCCAGTATTTT
- TRBJ2-5 - TRBV11-2 CASSSPGSWKAQYF TGTGCCAGCAGCTCTCCGGGGAGCTGGAAGGCCCAGTACTTC
TRBD2 TRBJ2-1 - TRBV19 CASRLAGGRYIEQFF TGTGCCAGTCGGCTAGCGGGAGGGCGTTACATTGAACAGTTCTTC
- TRBJ2-3 - TRBV12-3/TRBV12-4 CASSSDHDTQYF TGTGCTAGCAGTTCTGATCACGATACACAGTATTTT